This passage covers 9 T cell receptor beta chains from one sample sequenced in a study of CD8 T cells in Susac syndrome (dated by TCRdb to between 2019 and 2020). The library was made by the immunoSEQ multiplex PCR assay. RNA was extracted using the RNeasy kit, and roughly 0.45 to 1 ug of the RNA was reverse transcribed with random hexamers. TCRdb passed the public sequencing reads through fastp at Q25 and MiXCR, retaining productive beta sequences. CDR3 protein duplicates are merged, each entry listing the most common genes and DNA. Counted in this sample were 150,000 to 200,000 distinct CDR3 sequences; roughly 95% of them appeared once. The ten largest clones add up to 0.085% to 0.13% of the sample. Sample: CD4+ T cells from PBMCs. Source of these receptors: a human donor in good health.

CDR3 protein: CASTPRQQGLYGYTF. CDR3 bases: TGTGCCAGCACCCCGAGACAGCAGGGCCTTTATGGCTACACCTTC. The chain recombines TRBV2 with TRBJ1-2; D is possibly TRBD1 (5 bases). Germline V gene sequence: CDR1 SNHLY, CDR2 FYNNEI. There are 15 residues in the CDR3. V lost 7 bases, J lost 5 bases, and 20 bases lay in between.

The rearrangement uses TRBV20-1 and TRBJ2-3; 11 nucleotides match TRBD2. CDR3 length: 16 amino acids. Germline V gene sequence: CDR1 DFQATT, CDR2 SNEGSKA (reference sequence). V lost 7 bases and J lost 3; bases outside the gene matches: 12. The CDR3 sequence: CSVAPLTSGITDTQYF. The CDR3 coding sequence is TGCAGTGTCGCGCCCCTGACTAGCGGGATTACAGATACGCAGTATTTT.

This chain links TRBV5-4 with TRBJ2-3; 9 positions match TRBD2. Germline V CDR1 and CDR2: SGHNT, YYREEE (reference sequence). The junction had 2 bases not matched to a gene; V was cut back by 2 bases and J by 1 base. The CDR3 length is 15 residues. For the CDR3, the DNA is TGTGCCAGCAGCTTCCGGACTAGCGGCACAGATACGCAGTATTTT. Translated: CASSFRTSGTDTQYF.

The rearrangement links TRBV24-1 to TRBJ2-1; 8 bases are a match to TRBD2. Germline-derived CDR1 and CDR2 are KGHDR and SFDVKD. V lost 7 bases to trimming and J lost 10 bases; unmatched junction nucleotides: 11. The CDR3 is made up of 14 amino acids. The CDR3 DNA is TGTGCCACCAGCGGCGGGGGGAGTGCTACCGAGCAGTTCTTC. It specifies CATSGGGSATEQFF.

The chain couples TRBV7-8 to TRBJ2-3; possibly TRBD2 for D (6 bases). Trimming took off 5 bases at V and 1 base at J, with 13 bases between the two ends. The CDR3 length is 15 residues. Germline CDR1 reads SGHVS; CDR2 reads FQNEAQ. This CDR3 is CASSPRGVGTDTQYF. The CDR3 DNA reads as TGTGCCAGCAGCCCACGCGGGGTAGGCACAGATACGCAGTATTTT.

The CDR3 DNA is TGTGCCAGCAGCCAAGCGAGGACCCGGGACAGGGATTTAGACGGCTACACCTTC. Its protein product is CASSQARTRDRDLDGYTF. This sequence joins TRBV4-2 and TRBJ1-2; 9 bases map to TRBD1. V dropped 1 base and J dropped 8; count of bases not matched to a gene: 17. The CDR3 extends over 18 amino acids. The germline CDR1 and CDR2 sequences are LGHNA and YNFKEQ.

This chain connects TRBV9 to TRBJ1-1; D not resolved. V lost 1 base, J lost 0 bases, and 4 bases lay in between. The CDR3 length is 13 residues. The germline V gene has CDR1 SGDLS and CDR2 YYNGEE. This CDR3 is CASSVRLNTEAFF. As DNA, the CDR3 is TGTGCCAGCAGCGTACGACTGAACACTGAAGCTTTCTTT.

The CDR3 DNA follows: TGTGCCAGCAGCTTAAGGCACAGCGACTACGAGCAGTACTTC. Protein: CASSLRHSDYEQYF. The chain is built from TRBV7-2 and TRBJ2-7, with D unresolved. This CDR3 contains 14 residues. Per the germline V gene, CDR1 is SGHTA and CDR2 is FQGNSA. Trimming pared 2 bases from V and 3 bases from J, leaving 11 bases between.

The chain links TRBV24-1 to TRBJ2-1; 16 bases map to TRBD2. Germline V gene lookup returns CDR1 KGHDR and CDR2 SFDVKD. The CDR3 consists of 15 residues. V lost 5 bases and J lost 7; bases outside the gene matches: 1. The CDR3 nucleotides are TGTGCCACCAGTGGGGGACTAGCGGGAGGGAATGAGCAGTTCTTC. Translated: CATSGGLAGGNEQFF.